This T cell receptor beta chain was sequenced for a study of OX40 agonist ivuxolimab in advanced cancers. Concerning this clone: The antigen is undetermined.

Drawing of blood for sampling happened at baseline, at cycle 4 day 1, and at cycle 7 day 1. V was pared by 4 bases and J by 5 bases, with 7 bases of the junction left unmatched. This CDR3 is built from 16 residues. Per germline, CDR1 SGDLS and CDR2 YYNGEE. Study conclusions and caveats: Clonal expansion in partial responders at 0.1-3.0 mg/kg ranked among the lowest. Some nonresponders also had low normalized T-cell clonal expansion. Within 6 weeks, CD4+ and CD8+ blood T cells expanded clonally at 0.1 to 3.0 mg/kg.

Clones were sequenced by immunoSEQ multiplex PCR, and TCRdb holds only the in-frame ones, with some missing. The table shows 65,000 to 100,000 clones, with around 88% occurring only once. This TCR came from an adult with an advanced solid tumor such as melanoma, head and neck, liver or kidney cancer. The chain couples TRBV9 to TRBJ2-3; 13 bases are shared with TRBD2. The sequences come from CD4+ or CD8+ T cells sorted from blood, collected in a trial of the OX40 agonist ivuxolimab. DNA for the CDR3: TGTGCCAGCAGCCCCCCGGGACTAGCGGGACAAGATACGCAGTATTTT. This encodes CASSPPGLAGQDTQYF.